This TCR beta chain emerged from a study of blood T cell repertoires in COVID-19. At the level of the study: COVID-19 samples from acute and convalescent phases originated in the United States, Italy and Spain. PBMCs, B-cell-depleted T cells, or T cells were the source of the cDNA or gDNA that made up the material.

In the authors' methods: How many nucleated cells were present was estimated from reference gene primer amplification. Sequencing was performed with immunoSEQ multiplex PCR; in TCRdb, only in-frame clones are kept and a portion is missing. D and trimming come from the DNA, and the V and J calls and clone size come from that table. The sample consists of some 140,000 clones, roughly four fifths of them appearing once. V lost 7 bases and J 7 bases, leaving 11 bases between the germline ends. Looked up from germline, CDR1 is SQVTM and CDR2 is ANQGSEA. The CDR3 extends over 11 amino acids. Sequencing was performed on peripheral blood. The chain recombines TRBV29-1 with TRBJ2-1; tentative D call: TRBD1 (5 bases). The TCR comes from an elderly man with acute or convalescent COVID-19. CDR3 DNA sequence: TGCAGCGGTTCTAGGGGTAATGAGCAGTTCTTC. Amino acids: CSGSRGNEQFF.